The rows below give T cell receptor beta chains drawn from one sample of a study of chemoradiotherapy in HPV16-positive cancers. Data came from immunoSEQ multiplex PCR; TCRdb stores just in-frame clones and leaves some out. Here the sample spans 15,000 or so clones, roughly two thirds being singletons. Sequencing was performed on tumor tissue, taken from a patient who underwent chemoradiotherapy. The receptors come from a human donor with HPV-associated anogenital cancer. The CDR3 runs from the conserved cysteine through the conserved F or W. The D gene is left open where the match is weak. The size entry is marked missing in some rows and otherwise reads once, few, many or a size class.

V: TRBV28; J: TRBJ1-1; D: NA; size: NA; CDR3: CASIEGGGSEAFF; DNA: TGTGCCAGCATTGAGGGGGGCGGGTCTGAAGCTTTCTTT
V: TRBV9; J: TRBJ2-2; D: NA; size: NA; CDR3: CASSVGDGTGELFF; DNA: TGTGCCAGCAGCGTAGGCGACGGAACCGGGGAGCTGTTTTTT
V: TRBV6-1; J: TRBJ2-7; D: NA; size: NA; CDR3: CASSEEPPQQYF; DNA: TGTGCCAGCAGTGAAGAACCACCTCAGCAGTACTTC
V: TRBV2; J: TRBJ1-6; D: NA; size: NA; CDR3: CASQLGTLNSPLHF; DNA: TGTGCCAGCCAACTCGGGACGCTTAATTCACCCCTCCACTTT
V: TRBV6-5; J: TRBJ1-6; D: NA; size: few; CDR3: CASSYRGTLHF; DNA: TGTGCCAGCAGTTACCGGGGAACCCTCCACTTT
V: TRBV20-1; J: TRBJ1-2; D: TRBD1; size: medium-sized; CDR3: CSAGTGGGYTF; DNA: TGCAGTGCCGGGACAGGGGGCGGCTACACCTTC
V: TRBV20-1; J: TRBJ1-2; D: NA; size: few; CDR3: CSAGVNYGYTF; DNA: TGCAGTGCAGGGGTTAACTATGGCTACACCTTC
V: TRBV6-6; J: TRBJ1-6; D: TRBD1; size: once; CDR3: CASSATGDNSPLHF; DNA: TGTGCCAGCAGTGCAACAGGGGACAATTCACCCCTCCACTTT
V: TRBV5-8; J: TRBJ2-3; D: NA; size: NA; CDR3: CASSLPQGTITDTQYF; DNA: TGTGCCAGCAGCTTACCCCAGGGGACGATCACAGATACGCAGTATTTT
V: TRBV6-1; J: TRBJ1-5; D: NA; size: NA; CDR3: CASRSAEANNQPQHF; DNA: TGTGCCAGCAGGTCCGCGGAGGCCAACAATCAGCCCCAGCATTTT
V: TRBV6-4; J: TRBJ2-2; D: NA; size: NA; CDR3: CASSGNRDTGELFF; DNA: TGTGCCAGCAGTGGGAACAGGGACACCGGGGAGCTGTTTTTT
V: TRBV6-6; J: TRBJ2-7; D: TRBD1; size: NA; CDR3: CASSYSQGASSYEQYF; DNA: TGTGCCAGCAGTTACTCGCAGGGGGCTTCCTCCTACGAGCAGTACTTC
V: TRBV7-3; J: TRBJ2-3; D: TRBD2; size: NA; CDR3: CASSSGVAGGTDTQYF; DNA: TGTGCCAGCAGCTCCGGTGTAGCGGGGGGGACAGATACGCAGTATTTT
V: TRBV5-6; J: TRBJ2-7; D: NA; size: medium-sized; CDR3: CASSLYTAAYEQYF; DNA: TGTGCCAGCAGCTTGTACACAGCCGCTTACGAGCAGTACTTC
V: TRBV11-1; J: TRBJ1-6; D: NA; size: few; CDR3: CASSPQQGISPLHF; DNA: TGTGCCAGCAGCCCGCAACAGGGTATTTCACCCCTCCACTTT
V: TRBV19; J: TRBJ2-3; D: TRBD1; size: NA; CDR3: CAIRGTGTDTQYF; DNA: TGTGCCATCCGAGGGACAGGCACAGATACGCAGTATTTT
V: TRBV29-1; J: TRBJ2-1; D: TRBD2; size: NA; CDR3: CSVDSPLAGIYNEQFF; DNA: TGCAGCGTTGATAGCCCTCTAGCGGGAATATACAATGAGCAGTTCTTC
V: TRBV6-1; J: TRBJ1-1; D: NA; size: few; CDR3: CASLGGLEAFF; DNA: TGTGCCAGCCTAGGCGGACTGGAAGCTTTCTTT